The rows below give T cell receptor beta chains drawn from one sample of a study of blood T cells in healthy people across ages. TCRdb reanalysed the 5' RACE reads using MiXCR and keeps one entry per CDR3 protein. The data show 780,000 or so distinct CDR3 sequences, roughly 50% seen once. Sample: blood. Every receptor here comes from a man aged 35 to 55 in good health. The CDR3 runs from the conserved cysteine through the conserved F or W. Each record gives: D gene, J gene, V gene, clone size, CDR3 DNA, CDR3 protein. D genes are given only for firm matches. Clone size is stated in some rows and not others, as once, few, many or a class when expanded.

D: NA
J: TRBJ2-4
V: TRBV25-1
size: NA
DNA: TGTGCCAGCAGTGAAATCGGACAAAACATTCAGTACTTC
CDR3: CASSEIGQNIQYF

D: TRBD1
J: TRBJ2-7
V: TRBV5-1
size: NA
DNA: TGCGCCAGCAGCTTGGCCCGTCAGGGGGCGCGGAATGAGCAGTACTTC
CDR3: CASSLARQGARNEQYF

D: NA
J: TRBJ2-3
V: TRBV3-1
size: NA
DNA: TGTGCCAGCAGCCAAGGGGTTAGGATAACAGATACGCAGTATTTT
CDR3: CASSQGVRITDTQYF

D: NA
J: TRBJ2-3
V: TRBV7-3
size: few
DNA: TGTGCCAGCAGCACACGAGGCTCAGATACGCAGTATTTT
CDR3: CASSTRGSDTQYF

D: NA
J: TRBJ1-1
V: TRBV7-8
size: NA
DNA: TGTGCCAGCAGCATGGAGGTGAAGAGCGGTGAAGCTTTCTTT
CDR3: CASSMEVKSGEAFF

D: NA
J: TRBJ2-3
V: TRBV6-5
size: NA
DNA: TGTGCCATTTCGGACGCCTCCGACACAGATACGCAGTATTTT
CDR3: CAISDASDTDTQYF

D: TRBD1
J: TRBJ2-7
V: TRBV6-5
size: NA
DNA: TGTGCCAGCAGATCGACAGGGCGTAGCGAGCAGTACTTC
CDR3: CASRSTGRSEQYF

D: TRBD2
J: TRBJ2-7
V: TRBV7-9
size: NA
DNA: TGTGCCAGCAGCTCAGCTAGCGGGAGGATGTACGAGCAGTACTTC
CDR3: CASSSASGRMYEQYF

D: NA
J: TRBJ1-2
V: TRBV4-1
size: NA
DNA: TGCGCCAGCAGCCCGGAGGCTAACAGGGAGGCCTATGGCTACACCTTC
CDR3: CASSPEANREAYGYTF

D: TRBD2
J: TRBJ2-5
V: TRBV20-1
size: NA
DNA: TGCAGTGCTAGAGCTACTACTAGCGGGAGAAGGACCCAGTACTTC
CDR3: CSARATTSGRRTQYF

D: TRBD2
J: TRBJ2-3
V: TRBV28
size: NA
DNA: TGTGCCAGCAGTCGCTTACTAGCGGGAACAGATACGCAGTATTTT
CDR3: CASSRLLAGTDTQYF

D: NA
J: TRBJ1-1
V: TRBV11-2
size: NA
DNA: TGTGCCAGCAGCTTAGGGACTTCAACAGGTGAAGCTTTCTTT
CDR3: CASSLGTSTGEAFF